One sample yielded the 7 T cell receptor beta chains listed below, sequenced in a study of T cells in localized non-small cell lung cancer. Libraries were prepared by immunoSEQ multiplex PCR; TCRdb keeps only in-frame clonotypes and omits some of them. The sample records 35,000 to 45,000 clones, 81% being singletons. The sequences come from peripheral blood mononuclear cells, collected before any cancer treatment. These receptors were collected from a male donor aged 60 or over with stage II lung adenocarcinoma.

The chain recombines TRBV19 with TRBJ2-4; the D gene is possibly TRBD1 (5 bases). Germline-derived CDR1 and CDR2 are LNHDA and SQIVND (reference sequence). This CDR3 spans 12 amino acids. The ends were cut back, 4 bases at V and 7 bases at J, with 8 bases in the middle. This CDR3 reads CASSTGFNIQYF. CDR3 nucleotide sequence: TGTGCCAGTAGTACAGGGTTTAACATTCAGTACTTC.

The CDR3 spells CASSSTGVGEQYF. In DNA form, the CDR3 reads TGTGCCAGCAGTTCGACGGGAGTAGGAGAGCAGTACTTC. This sequence joins TRBV6-5 and TRBJ2-7; TRBD2 is a possible D gene (6 bases). Trimming removed 4 bases at V and 7 bases at J, with 14 bases between. Germline loops: CDR1 MNHEY, CDR2 SVGAGI. CDR3 length: 13 amino acids.

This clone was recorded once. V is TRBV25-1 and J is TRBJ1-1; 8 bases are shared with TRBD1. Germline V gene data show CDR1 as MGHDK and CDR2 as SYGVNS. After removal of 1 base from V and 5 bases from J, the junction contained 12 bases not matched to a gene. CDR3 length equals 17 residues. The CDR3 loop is CASSELAGGGLGTEAFF. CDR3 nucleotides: TGTGCCAGCAGTGAATTGGCAGGGGGCGGTTTGGGGACTGAAGCTTTCTTT.

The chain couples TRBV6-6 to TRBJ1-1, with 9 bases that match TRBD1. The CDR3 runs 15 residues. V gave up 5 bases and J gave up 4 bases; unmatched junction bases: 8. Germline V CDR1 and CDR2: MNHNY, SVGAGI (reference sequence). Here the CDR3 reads CASSLSGTGITEAFF. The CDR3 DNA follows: TGTGCCAGCAGTCTAAGCGGGACAGGGATCACTGAAGCTTTCTTT.

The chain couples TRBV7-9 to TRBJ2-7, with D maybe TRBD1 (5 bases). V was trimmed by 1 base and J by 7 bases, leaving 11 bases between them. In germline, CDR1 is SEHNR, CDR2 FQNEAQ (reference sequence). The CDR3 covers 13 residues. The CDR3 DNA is TGTGCCAGCAGCTTAGGGGGCTTGGGTGAGCAGTACTTC. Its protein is CASSLGGLGEQYF.

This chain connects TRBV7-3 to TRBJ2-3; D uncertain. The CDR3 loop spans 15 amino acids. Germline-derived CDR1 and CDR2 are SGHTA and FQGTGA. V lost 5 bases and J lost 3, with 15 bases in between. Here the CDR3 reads CASSVGSGETDTQYF. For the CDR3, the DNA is TGTGCCAGCAGCGTAGGATCAGGAGAGACAGATACGCAGTATTTT.

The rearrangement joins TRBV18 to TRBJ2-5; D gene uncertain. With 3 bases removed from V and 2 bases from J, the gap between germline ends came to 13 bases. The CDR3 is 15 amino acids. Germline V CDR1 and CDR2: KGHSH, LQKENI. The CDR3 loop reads CASSPIRGRQETQYF. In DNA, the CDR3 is TGTGCCAGCTCACCGATAAGAGGAAGGCAAGAGACCCAGTACTTC.